This TCR beta chain derives from a study of OX40 agonist ivuxolimab in advanced cancers. Study-level background: Averaging about 60 years in age, with a range of roughly 20 to 90, the cohort was approximately 84% male. Prior anti-PD-1, anti-PD-L1 or anti-CTLA-4 therapy did not bar entry, and less than 50% had some. Findings and limits, study-wide: Clonal expansion by week 6 occurred in CD4+ and CD8+ blood T cells (at 0.1 to 3.0 mg/kg).

Generated by immunoSEQ multiplex PCR, the TCRdb table keeps only in-frame clones and is missing some. The sample lists about 90,000 clones, more than 80% occurring once. A remark on this clone: Its specificity is unknown. This sample includes further DNA sequences coding for the same CDR3.

Researchers took blood at baseline, on cycle 4 day 1, and on cycle 7 day 1. From germline, CDR1 is ENHRY and CDR2 SYGVKD. The CDR3 is made up of 13 amino acids. Trimming removed 9 bases at V and 0 bases at J, with 10 bases between. The sequencing here drew on CD4+ or CD8+ T cells sorted from blood, taken in a trial of the OX40 agonist ivuxolimab. The TCR sequence derives from an adult with an advanced solid tumor such as melanoma, head and neck, liver or kidney cancer. This chain joins TRBV10-3 and TRBJ2-3; D may be TRBD2 (6 bases). The CDR3 region is CAIRERSTDTQYF. DNA of the CDR3: TGTGCCATTCGGGAGCGCAGCACAGATACGCAGTATTTT.